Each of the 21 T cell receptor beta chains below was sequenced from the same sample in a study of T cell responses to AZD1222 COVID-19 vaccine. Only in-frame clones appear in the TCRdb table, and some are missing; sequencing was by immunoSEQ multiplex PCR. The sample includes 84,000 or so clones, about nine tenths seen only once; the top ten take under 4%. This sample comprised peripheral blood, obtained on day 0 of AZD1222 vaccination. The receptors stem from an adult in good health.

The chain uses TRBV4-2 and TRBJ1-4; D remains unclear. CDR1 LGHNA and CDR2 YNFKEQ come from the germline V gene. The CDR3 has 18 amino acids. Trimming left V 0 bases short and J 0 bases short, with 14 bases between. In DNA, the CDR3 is TGTGCCAGCAGCCAAGAATGGCTTTTGAGAGCAACTAATGAAAAACTGTTTTTT. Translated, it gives CASSQEWLLRATNEKLFF.

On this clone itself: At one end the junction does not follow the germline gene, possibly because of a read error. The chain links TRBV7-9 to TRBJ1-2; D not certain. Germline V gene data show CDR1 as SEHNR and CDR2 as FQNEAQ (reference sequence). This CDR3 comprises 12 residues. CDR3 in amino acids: CASSLVMVNSAF. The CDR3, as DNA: TGTGCCAGCAGCTTAGTGATGGTAAATTCTGCCTTC.

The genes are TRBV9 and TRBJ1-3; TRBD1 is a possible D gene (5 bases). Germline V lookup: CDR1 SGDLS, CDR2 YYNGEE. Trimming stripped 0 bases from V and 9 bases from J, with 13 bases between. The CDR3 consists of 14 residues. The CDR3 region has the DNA TGTGCCAGCAGCGTAGTAGAAGGGAGGGGCACCATATATTTT. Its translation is CASSVVEGRGTIYF. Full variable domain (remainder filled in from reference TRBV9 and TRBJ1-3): DSGVTQTPKHLITATGQRVTLRCSPRSGDLSVYWYQQSLDQGLQFLIQYYNGEERAKGNILERFSAQQFPDLHSELNLSSLELGDSALYFCASSVVEGRGTIYFGEGSWLTVV.

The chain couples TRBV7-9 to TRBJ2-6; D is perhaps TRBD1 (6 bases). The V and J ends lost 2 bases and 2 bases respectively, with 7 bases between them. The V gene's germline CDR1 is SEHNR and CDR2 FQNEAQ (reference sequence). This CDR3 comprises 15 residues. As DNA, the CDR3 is TGTGCCAGCAGCTTAAACAGGGCTGGGGCCAACGTCCTGACTTTC. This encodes CASSLNRAGANVLTF.

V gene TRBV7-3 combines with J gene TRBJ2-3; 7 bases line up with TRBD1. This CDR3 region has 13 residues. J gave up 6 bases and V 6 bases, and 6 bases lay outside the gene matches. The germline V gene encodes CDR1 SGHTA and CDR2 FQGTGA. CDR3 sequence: CASRPDRADTQYF. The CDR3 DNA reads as TGTGCCAGCAGACCAGACAGGGCGGATACGCAGTATTTT.

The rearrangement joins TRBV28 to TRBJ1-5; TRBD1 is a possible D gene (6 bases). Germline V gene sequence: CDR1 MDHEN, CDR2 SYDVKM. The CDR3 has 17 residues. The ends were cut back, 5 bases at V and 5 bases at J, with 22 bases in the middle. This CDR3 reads CASSRTENVFRDQPQHF. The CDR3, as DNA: TGTGCCAGCAGTCGGACAGAAAACGTATTCCGGGATCAGCCCCAGCATTTT.

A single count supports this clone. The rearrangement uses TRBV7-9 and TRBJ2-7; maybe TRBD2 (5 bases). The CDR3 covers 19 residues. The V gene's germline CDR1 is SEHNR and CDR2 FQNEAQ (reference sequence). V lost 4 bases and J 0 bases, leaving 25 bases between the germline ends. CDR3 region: CASSSLWTQISGSSYEQYF. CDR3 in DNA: TGTGCCAGCAGCTCTTTATGGACCCAGATCAGCGGAAGCTCCTACGAGCAGTACTTC. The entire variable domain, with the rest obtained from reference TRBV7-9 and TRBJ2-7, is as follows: DTGVSQNPRHKITKRGQNVTFRCDPISEHNRLYWYRQTLGQGPEFLTYFQNEAQLEKSRLLSDRFSAERPKGSFSTLEIQRTEQGDSAMYLCASSSLWTQISGSSYEQYFGPGTRLTVT.

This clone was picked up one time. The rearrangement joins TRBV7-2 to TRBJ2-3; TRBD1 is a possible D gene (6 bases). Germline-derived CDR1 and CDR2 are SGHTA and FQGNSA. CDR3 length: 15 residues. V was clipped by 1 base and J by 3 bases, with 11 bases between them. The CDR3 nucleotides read TGTGCCAGCAGCTTAGGGTGGGGGCGAACAGATACGCAGTATTTT. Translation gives CASSLGWGRTDTQYF.

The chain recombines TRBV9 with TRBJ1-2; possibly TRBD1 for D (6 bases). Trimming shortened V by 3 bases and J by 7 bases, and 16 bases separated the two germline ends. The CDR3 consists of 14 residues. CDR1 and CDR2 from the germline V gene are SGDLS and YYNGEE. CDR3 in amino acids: CASSARDKASGYTF. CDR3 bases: TGTGCCAGCAGCGCCCGGGACAAAGCATCTGGCTACACCTTC.

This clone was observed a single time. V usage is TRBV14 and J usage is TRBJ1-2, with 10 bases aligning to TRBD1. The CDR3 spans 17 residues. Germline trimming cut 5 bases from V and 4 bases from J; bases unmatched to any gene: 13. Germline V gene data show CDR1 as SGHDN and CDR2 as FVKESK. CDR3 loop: CASSASLGQGGSYGYTF. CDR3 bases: TGTGCCAGCAGCGCGTCCCTAGGACAGGGGGGATCCTATGGCTACACCTTC.

CDR3 bases: TGCGCCAGCAGTGACCCGGGACTAGCGGGGCGAGATACGCAGTATTTT. Amino acids: CASSDPGLAGRDTQYF. The chain has TRBV10-1 and TRBJ2-3, with TRBD2 matching 13 bases. J gave up 5 bases and V 3 bases, and 5 bases lay outside the gene matches. There are 16 residues in the CDR3. Germline-derived CDR1 and CDR2 are WNHNN and SYGVQD (reference sequence).

CDR3 amino acids: CASSADLSSGNTIYF. The DNA of the CDR3 is TGTGCCAGCAGCGCGGACTTAAGCTCTGGAAACACCATATATTTT. The chain employs TRBV2 and TRBJ1-3; D uncertain. CDR1 is SNHLY, CDR2 FYNNEI, per germline. The CDR3 length is 15 residues. The V end lost 6 bases, the J end lost 0 bases, and 12 bases lay between the germline ends. Variable domain in full (rest from reference TRBV2 and TRBJ1-3): EPEVTQTPSHQVTQMGQEVILRCVPISNHLYFYWYRQILGQKVEFLVSFYNNEISEKSEIFDDQFSVERPDGSNFTLKIRSTKLEDSAMYFCASSADLSSGNTIYFGEGSWLTVV.

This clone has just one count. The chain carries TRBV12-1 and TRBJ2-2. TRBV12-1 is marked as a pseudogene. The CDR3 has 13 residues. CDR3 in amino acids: CASSIMGSGELFF. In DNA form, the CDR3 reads TGTGCCAGCAGTATTATGGGTTCCGGGGAGCTGTTTTTT.

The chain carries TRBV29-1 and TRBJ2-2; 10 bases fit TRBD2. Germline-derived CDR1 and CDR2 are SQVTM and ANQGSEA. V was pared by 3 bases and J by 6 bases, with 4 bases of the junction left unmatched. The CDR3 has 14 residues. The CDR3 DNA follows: TGCAGCGTTGATGGCCTAGCGGGAGCCGGGGAGCTGTTTTTT. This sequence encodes CSVDGLAGAGELFF.

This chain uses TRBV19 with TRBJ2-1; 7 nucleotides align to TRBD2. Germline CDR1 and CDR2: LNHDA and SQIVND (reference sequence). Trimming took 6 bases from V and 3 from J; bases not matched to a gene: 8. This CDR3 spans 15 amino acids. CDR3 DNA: TGTGCCAGTAGCCTATCTGTAGCGGGCTACAATGAGCAGTTCTTC. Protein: CASSLSVAGYNEQFF. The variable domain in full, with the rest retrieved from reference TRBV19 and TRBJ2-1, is DGGITQSPKYLFRKEGQNVTLSCEQNLNHDAMYWYRQDPGQGLRLIYYSQIVNDFQKGDIAEGYSVSREKKESFPLTVTSAQKNPTAFYLCASSLSVAGYNEQFFGPGTRLTVL.

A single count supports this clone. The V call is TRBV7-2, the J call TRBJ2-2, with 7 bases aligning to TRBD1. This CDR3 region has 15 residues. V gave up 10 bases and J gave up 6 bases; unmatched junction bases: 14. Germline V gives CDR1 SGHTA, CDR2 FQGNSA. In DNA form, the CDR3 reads TGTGCCACAAGTACAGGGGCGATACGTGCCGGGGAGCTGTTTTTT. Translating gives CATSTGAIRAGELFF.

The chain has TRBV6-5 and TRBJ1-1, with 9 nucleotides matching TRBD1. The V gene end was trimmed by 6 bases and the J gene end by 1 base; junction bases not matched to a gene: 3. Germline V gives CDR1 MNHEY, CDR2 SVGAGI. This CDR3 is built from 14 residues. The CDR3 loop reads CASSPDRGNTEAFF. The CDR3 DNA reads TGTGCCAGCAGCCCGGACAGGGGGAACACTGAAGCTTTCTTT.

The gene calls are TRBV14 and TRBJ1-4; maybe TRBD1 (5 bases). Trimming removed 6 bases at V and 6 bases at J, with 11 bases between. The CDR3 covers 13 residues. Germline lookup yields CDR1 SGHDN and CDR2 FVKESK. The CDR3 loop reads CASSLGDYEKLFF. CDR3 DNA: TGTGCCAGCAGTTTGGGGGATTATGAAAAACTGTTTTTT.

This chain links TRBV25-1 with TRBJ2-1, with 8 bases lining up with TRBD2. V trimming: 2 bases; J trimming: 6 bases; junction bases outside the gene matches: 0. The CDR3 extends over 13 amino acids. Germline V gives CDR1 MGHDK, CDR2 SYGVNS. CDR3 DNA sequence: TGTGCCAGCAGTGAAGCGGGGGGCAATGAGCAGTTCTTC. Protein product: CASSEAGGNEQFF.

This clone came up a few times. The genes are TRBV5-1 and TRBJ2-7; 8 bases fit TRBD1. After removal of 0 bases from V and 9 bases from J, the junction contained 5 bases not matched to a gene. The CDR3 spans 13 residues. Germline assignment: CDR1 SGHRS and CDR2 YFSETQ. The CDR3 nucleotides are TGCGCCAGCAGCTTGGGCGGACAGGGTTCGCAGTACTTC. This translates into CASSLGGQGSQYF.

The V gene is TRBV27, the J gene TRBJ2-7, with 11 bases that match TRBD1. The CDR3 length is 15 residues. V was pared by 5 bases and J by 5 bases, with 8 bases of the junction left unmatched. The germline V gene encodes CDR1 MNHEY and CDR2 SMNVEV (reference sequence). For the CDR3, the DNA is TGTGCCAGCAGTCCTCCGGGACAGGGGGTGGACGAGCAGTACTTC. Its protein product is CASSPPGQGVDEQYF.